This TCR beta chain originates from a study of vaccination and CD4 T cells after COVID-19. The germline CDR1 and CDR2 sequences are DFQATT and SNEGSKA (reference sequence). V was trimmed by 5 bases and J by 4 bases, leaving 12 bases between them. The CDR3 has 12 residues. Sample treatment: approximately 9-day PBMC culture with coronavirus spike peptide pools or control peptides (ViraFEST assay). By share, this clonotype counts as medium-sized. Its antigen is undetermined. Cultured CD4+ T-cell DNA underwent Oncomine TCR Beta short-read sequencing. TCRdb ran MiXCR on the PCR reads and lists one entry per CDR3 protein. The repertoire holds 7,600 or so distinct CDR3 sequences, under 25% seen once, with 9.1% in the top ten.

J is TRBJ2-7 and V is TRBV20-1, with D perhaps matching TRBD1 (6 bases). This TCR came from a human donor who had recovered from COVID-19. The sample consisted of CD4+ T cells from blood, cultured in vitro, taken after SARS-CoV-2 vaccination. The CDR3 nucleotides read TGCAGTGCTCCGGACAGAGGGTACGAGCAGTACTTC. The encoded protein is CSAPDRGYEQYF.